These 18 T cell receptor beta chains were all obtained from the same sample, sequenced in a study of shared clonotypes between healthy human individuals. The assay was immunoSEQ multiplex PCR, and TCRdb's table has in-frame clones only and misses some. Of millions of clones detected, roughly 92% appear once; the ten largest clones hold more than 0.12%. Sequencing was performed on naive CD4+ T cells sorted from blood. Indicated subset: CD45RA+ positively selected. The receptors were sampled from a man aged 18 to 29 in good health.

This clone was seen a few times. V is TRBV25-1 and J is TRBJ1-1; D unclear. The germline V gene has CDR1 MGHDK and CDR2 SYGVNS. Trimming stripped 6 bases from V and 1 base from J, with 9 bases between. The CDR3 spans 13 residues. In DNA form, the CDR3 reads TGTGCCAGCAGACCAACGGAGAACACTGAAGCTTTCTTT. It yields the protein CASRPTENTEAFF.

The rearrangement uses TRBV6-4 and TRBJ2-3; D gene ambiguous. Germline lookup yields CDR1 MRHNA and CDR2 SNTAGT. The CDR3 has 13 amino acids. V lost 0 bases, J lost 6 bases, and 7 bases lay in between. The CDR3 nucleotides read TGTGCCAGCAGTGACTCCCCCAGGGATACGCAGTATTTT. This gives the protein CASSDSPRDTQYF.

The chain recombines TRBV28 with TRBJ1-5; D uncertain. CDR3 length equals 15 residues. Germline CDR1 and CDR2: MDHEN and SYDVKM. Trimming stripped 6 bases from V and 6 bases from J, with 18 bases between. CDR3 nucleotide sequence: TGTGCCAGCAGAGGCTCTGGGTCTAGAAGTCAGCCCCAGCATTTT. Its translation is CASRGSGSRSQPQHF.

V gene TRBV30 combines with J gene TRBJ2-1; D is ambiguous. With 0 bases removed from V and 7 bases from J, the gap between germline ends came to 7 bases. This CDR3 comprises 12 residues. Looked up from germline, CDR1 is GTSNPN and CDR2 is SVGIG (reference sequence). CDR3 protein: CAWSVRNNEQFF. The CDR3 coding sequence is TGTGCCTGGAGTGTTAGGAATAATGAGCAGTTCTTC.

This clone was observed a handful of times. This chain joins TRBV9 and TRBJ1-1; unclear D gene. The CDR3 is made up of 16 amino acids. Germline V gene data show CDR1 as SGDLS and CDR2 as YYNGEE. Deletions cut 0 bases from V and 5 bases from J, with 17 bases between. CDR3 bases: TGTGCCAGCAGCGTAGATATTATGGAGGGAAGAACTGAAGCTTTCTTT. Its protein product is CASSVDIMEGRTEAFF.

The chain has TRBV6-1 and TRBJ2-5; D call uncertain. V lost 5 bases and J 5 bases, leaving 6 bases between the germline ends. CDR1 is MNHNS and CDR2 is SASEGT in the germline V gene. This CDR3 is built from 11 residues. The CDR3 reads CASSLAETQYF. For the CDR3, the DNA is TGTGCCAGCAGTTTGGCGGAGACCCAGTACTTC.

The chain recombines TRBV28 with TRBJ1-6; D unresolved. Germline-derived CDR1 and CDR2 are MDHEN and SYDVKM. V lost 3 bases to trimming and J lost 2 bases, with 11 bases between them. This CDR3 has 16 residues. Written as DNA, the CDR3 is TGTGCCAGCAGTTTGAGCAAGATGGCCTATAATTCACCCCTCCACTTT. This codes for CASSLSKMAYNSPLHF.

The V call is TRBV2, the J call TRBJ2-7; TRBD1 aligns across 7 bases. Germline V gives CDR1 SNHLY, CDR2 FYNNEI. The CDR3 consists of 14 residues. V lost 6 bases to trimming and J lost 3 bases; unmatched junction nucleotides: 8. CDR3 sequence: CASRRPGQIYEQYF. In nucleotides, the CDR3 is TGTGCCAGCAGAAGACCGGGACAGATCTACGAGCAGTACTTC.

Concerning this clone: Within the sample, other DNA sequences also encode this same CDR3. The rearrangement links TRBV7-9 to TRBJ2-5; D is ambiguous. V lost 1 base and J lost 2, with 11 bases in between. Looked up from germline, CDR1 is SEHNR and CDR2 is FQNEAQ (reference sequence). The CDR3 is 15 residues long. In DNA, the CDR3 is TGTGCCAGCAGCTTAGGGTCTCGCGGACAAGAGACCCAGTACTTC. Translating gives CASSLGSRGQETQYF.

The rearrangement joins TRBV5-1 to TRBJ1-1; 8 positions agree with TRBD1. The CDR3 is made up of 13 amino acids. Looked up from germline, CDR1 is SGHRS and CDR2 is YFSETQ. The trim removed 4 bases at V and 11 bases at J, leaving 10 bases unmatched. The CDR3, as DNA: TGCGCCAGCAGCCTGGACAGGGACGCTGGTGCTTTCTTT. Its protein is CASSLDRDAGAFF.

The V call is TRBV7-9, the J call TRBJ1-2, with 8 bases matching TRBD1. The CDR3 extends over 14 amino acids. The trim removed 5 bases at V and 7 bases at J, leaving 9 bases unmatched. The germline V gene encodes CDR1 SEHNR and CDR2 FQNEAQ (reference sequence). In DNA, the CDR3 is TGTGCCAGCAGCCTGATCGGACAGGGAGGTGGCTACACCTTC. Translated: CASSLIGQGGGYTF.

The chain uses TRBV7-2 and TRBJ2-7, with TRBD2 as a possible D gene (6 bases). Germline V gene sequence: CDR1 SGHTA, CDR2 FQGNSA. This CDR3 contains 12 residues. Trimming left V 5 bases short and J 7 bases short, with 12 bases between. CDR3 region: CASSPSGREQYF. The CDR3 DNA reads as TGTGCCAGCAGCCCGTCGGGGAGGGAGCAGTACTTC.

The V gene is TRBV28, the J gene TRBJ1-2; a possible D gene is TRBD1 (6 bases). Germline V gene lookup returns CDR1 MDHEN and CDR2 SYDVKM. V was trimmed by 5 bases and J by 4 bases, leaving 23 bases between them. CDR3 length: 17 residues. The DNA for the CDR3 is TGTGCCAGCAGTGCACCGGGGGCCCGAAGAGAAGGCTATGGCTACACCTTC. Translation: CASSAPGARREGYGYTF.

The rearrangement links TRBV6-6 to TRBJ2-5, with D unclear. Germline lookup yields CDR1 MNHNY and CDR2 SVGAGI (reference sequence). Trimming shortened V by 6 bases and J by 0 bases, and 5 bases separated the two germline ends. The CDR3 loop spans 12 amino acids. The CDR3 sequence: CASRQNQETQYF. CDR3 DNA: TGTGCCAGCAGACAGAACCAAGAGACCCAGTACTTC.

This chain uses TRBV7-6 with TRBJ2-2, with a tentative D call TRBD1 (5 bases). Germline loops: CDR1 SGHVS, CDR2 FNYEAQ. The CDR3 loop spans 16 amino acids. V dropped 0 bases and J dropped 6 bases, with 14 bases sitting between them. The DNA of the CDR3 is TGTGCCAGCAGCTTAGCCGTCTTAGGGGTACCCGGGGAGCTGTTTTTT. This gives the protein CASSLAVLGVPGELFF.

The CDR3 spells CASSPQGIDYEQYF. The CDR3, as DNA: TGTGCCAGCAGCCCTCAGGGGATTGACTACGAGCAGTACTTC. The rearrangement joins TRBV7-2 to TRBJ2-7, with D perhaps matching TRBD1 (6 bases). V dropped 5 bases and J dropped 3 bases, with 14 bases sitting between them. The CDR3 covers 14 residues. Germline V gives CDR1 SGHTA, CDR2 FQGNSA.

The rearrangement links TRBV4-1 to TRBJ2-7; tentatively, D is TRBD2 (5 bases). The CDR3 is 14 amino acids. Trimming stripped 4 bases from V and 0 bases from J, with 10 bases between. Germline CDR1 reads MGHRA; CDR2 reads YSYEKL. The CDR3: CASSPSGNSYEQYF. DNA for the CDR3: TGCGCCAGCAGCCCGTCCGGGAACTCCTACGAGCAGTACTTC.

The chain uses TRBV19 and TRBJ2-2; 12 nucleotides align to TRBD2. CDR1 is LNHDA, CDR2 SQIVND, per germline (reference sequence). V lost 0 bases, J lost 2 bases, and 4 bases stayed unmatched. The CDR3 is 18 amino acids. CDR3 DNA sequence: TGTGCCAGTAGTATAGATCTAGCGGGAGGGCCCAACACCGGGGAGCTGTTTTTT. The encoded protein is CASSIDLAGGPNTGELFF.